This T cell receptor (beta chain) originates from a study of T cells in Graves' hyperthyroidism and ophthalmopathy. V dropped 6 bases and J dropped 2 bases, with 19 bases sitting between them. This CDR3 has 17 amino acids. From germline, CDR1 is LGHNT and CDR2 FRNRAP. The investigators amplified TCR beta CDR3 regions from RNA transcripts. First-round RT-PCR targeting the TCR CDR3 was performed with the HTBI primer set. A single record per CDR3 protein comes from TCRdb applying MiXCR to the multiplex PCR reads. This table holds 550,000 to 650,000 distinct CDR3 sequences, 11% to 15% found once. The sequence came from a woman aged 25 to 39 with Graves' hyperthyroidism that later progressed to Graves' ophthalmopathy. Sequencing used blood. The chain uses TRBV12-5 and TRBJ2-2; D may be TRBD1 or TRBD2 (5 bases each). The CDR3 region is CASGALPGTPNTGELFF. The DNA of the CDR3 is TGTGCTAGTGGGGCACTTCCCGGGACCCCTAACACCGGGGAGCTGTTTTTT.